Presented here are 2 T cell receptor beta chains from one specimen sequenced in a study of shared clonotypes between healthy human individuals. Measured with immunoSEQ multiplex PCR; TCRdb has only the in-frame clones, and not every one. This sample has roughly 1,600,000 clones, with about 98.5% found just once. Sequencing was carried out using naive CD4+ T cells sorted from blood. Subset defined: CD45RA+ positively selected. These receptors came from a young man in good health.

The chain links TRBV9 to TRBJ1-5, with a weak D call TRBD1 (5 bases). This CDR3 contains 14 residues. The germline V gene has CDR1 SGDLS and CDR2 YYNGEE. V lost 3 bases and J lost 4, with 11 bases in between. CDR3 in amino acids: CASSAWDGNQPQHF. The DNA of the CDR3 is TGTGCCAGCAGCGCCTGGGACGGGAATCAGCCCCAGCATTTT.

The CDR3 sequence is CASSQWESEAFF. CDR3 nucleotides: TGTGCCAGCAGCCAGTGGGAGTCTGAAGCTTTCTTT. The chain recombines TRBV11-2 with TRBJ1-1; D is ambiguous. Germline V gene data show CDR1 as SGHAT and CDR2 as FQNNGV. The V and J ends lost 5 bases and 6 bases respectively, with 10 bases between them. The CDR3 sequence is 12 residues long. The whole variable domain, remainder taken from reference TRBV11-2 and TRBJ1-1, is EAGVAQSPRYKIIEKRQSVAFWCNPISGHATLYWYQQILGQGPKLLIQFQNNGVVDDSQLPKDRFSAERLKGVDSTLKIQPAKLEDSAVYLCASSQWESEAFFGQGTRLTVV.